Presented here are 32 T cell receptor beta chains from one specimen sequenced in a study of blood T cell repertoires in COVID-19. Sequencing used immunoSEQ multiplex PCR; TCRdb keeps in-frame clones, though not all of them. The data contain about 81,000 clones, about 82% of them singletons. The sequenced sample was peripheral blood. These receptor sequences come from a human donor in a cohort sampled during active COVID-19.

This sequence joins TRBV7-9 and TRBJ2-5; D unclear. Germline CDR1 SEHNR, CDR2 FQNEAQ (reference sequence). V was clipped by 4 bases and J by 5 bases, with 17 bases between them. This CDR3 spans 15 amino acids. The CDR3 DNA reads TGTGCCAGCAGCTCCCTAACGACTGCCCAGGAGACCCAGTACTTC. Translating gives CASSSLTTAQETQYF.

This chain uses TRBV6-2 or TRBV6-3 with TRBJ2-5; 9 positions match TRBD2. CDR1 and CDR2 (germline): MNHEY, SVGEGT. The CDR3 spans 14 residues. Germline trimming cut 4 bases from V and 1 base from J; bases unmatched to any gene: 1. The CDR3 loop reads CASSSSGVQETQYF. The DNA of the CDR3 is TGTGCCAGCAGTTCTAGCGGGGTCCAAGAGACCCAGTACTTC.

Only one count was recorded for this clone. The V call is TRBV7-9, the J call TRBJ2-3; maybe TRBD1 (6 bases). Trimming left V 5 bases short and J 1 base short, with 13 bases between. CDR3 length: 15 amino acids. Per germline, CDR1 SEHNR and CDR2 FQNEAQ (reference sequence). The CDR3 bases are TGTGCCAGCAGCCCATGGACAGAACGCACAGATACGCAGTATTTT. Translating gives CASSPWTERTDTQYF.

This clone was seen a handful of times. CDR3 region: CAISARQSSGETQYF. The CDR3 coding sequence is TGTGCCATCAGTGCGAGACAGTCCTCAGGAGAGACCCAGTACTTC. This chain uses TRBV10-3 with TRBJ2-5; D possibly corresponds to TRBD1 (5 bases). The ends were cut back, 4 bases at V and 4 bases at J, with 16 bases in the middle. This CDR3 is built from 15 residues. Germline lookup yields CDR1 ENHRY and CDR2 SYGVKD.

This clone was seen a single time. The junction and the germline gene differ at one end; a read error may be behind it. The J gene is TRBJ2-2, the V gene TRBV4-1; 7 nucleotides agree with TRBD2. This CDR3 is 16 amino acids long. Germline V CDR1 and CDR2: MGHRA, YSYEKL. CDR3 loop: CASSLGTTSYTGEPFF. CDR3 nucleotides: TGCGCCAGCAGCTTAGGGACTACGTCCTACACCGGGGAGCCGTTTTTT.

This chain uses TRBV7-2 with TRBJ1-1, with D tentatively TRBD1 (6 bases). CDR3 length equals 15 residues. Germline V gene sequence: CDR1 SGHTA, CDR2 FQGNSA. V was shortened by 2 bases and J by 1 base, with 11 bases between the two germline ends. The CDR3 spells CASSLSGGPNTEAFF. The CDR3 DNA is TGTGCCAGCAGCTTAAGCGGGGGCCCGAACACTGAAGCTTTCTTT.

DNA for the CDR3: TGTGCCAGCAGCCTTAGGTTTGCAGGGGATTCACCCCTCCACTTT. It yields the protein CASSLRFAGDSPLHF. The genes are TRBV7-3 and TRBJ1-6, with D possibly matching TRBD1 (6 bases). Germline loops: CDR1 SGHTA, CDR2 FQGTGA. The CDR3 contains 15 residues. V shed 5 bases and J shed 8 bases, with 16 bases lying between them.

The rearrangement uses TRBV9 and TRBJ2-3; the D gene is possibly TRBD1 (5 bases). Germline lookup yields CDR1 SGDLS and CDR2 YYNGEE. V lost 4 bases, J lost 4 bases, and 16 bases lay in between. The CDR3 is made up of 15 amino acids. The CDR3 DNA is TGTGCCAGCAGCTCCAGTAGACAGCGCCCAGATACGCAGTATTTT. This translates into CASSSSRQRPDTQYF.

This chain links TRBV27 with TRBJ1-4; D gene unclear. The CDR3 is made up of 14 amino acids. Germline V CDR1 and CDR2: MNHEY, SMNVEV (reference sequence). Trimming took 6 bases from V and 6 from J, leaving 14 bases between them. The CDR3 region is CASSRPGPYEKLFF. In DNA, the CDR3 is TGTGCCAGCAGCCGTCCGGGTCCCTATGAAAAACTGTTTTTT.

The chain has TRBV12-3 or TRBV12-4 and TRBJ2-7, with D perhaps matching TRBD1 (6 bases). The V end was cut by 6 bases, the J end by 0 bases, with 9 bases between. This CDR3 has 13 amino acids. The CDR3 DNA follows: TGTGCCAGCAGGGCAGGGGCCTCCTACGAGCAGTACTTC. Translating gives CASRAGASYEQYF.

The CDR3 nucleotides read TGTGCCAGCAGCTTAAGTCGGGTTGATCGGCCCCAGCATTTT. This encodes CASSLSRVDRPQHF. The V gene is TRBV7-2, the J gene TRBJ1-5; D is undetermined. V lost 2 bases, J lost 9 bases, and 14 bases lay in between. Germline CDR1 is SGHTA and CDR2 is FQGNSA. The CDR3 extends over 14 amino acids.

The J gene is TRBJ1-4, the V gene TRBV5-8; a weak D match, TRBD1 (6 bases). The germline CDR1 and CDR2 sequences are SGHTS and YDEGEE. The CDR3 spans 14 residues. Trimming took off 4 bases at V and 7 bases at J, with 14 bases between the two ends. The CDR3 region is CASSPWGQGEKLFF. CDR3 nucleotides: TGTGCCAGCAGCCCGTGGGGACAAGGTGAAAAACTGTTTTTT.

The rearrangement links TRBV7-2 to TRBJ2-7; 10 bases are shared with TRBD1. The CDR3 extends over 14 amino acids. The germline V gene has CDR1 SGHTA and CDR2 FQGNSA. The ends lost 3 bases at V and 6 bases at J; junction bases unmatched: 5. The CDR3 bases are TGTGCCAGCAGCTTTTCGACAGGGGGCGGCGAGCAGTACTTC. Amino acid sequence: CASSFSTGGGEQYF.

The gene calls are TRBV28 and TRBJ2-2; the match to TRBD1 covers 8 bases. V lost 5 bases, J lost 6 bases, and 17 bases stayed unmatched. In germline, CDR1 is MDHEN, CDR2 SYDVKM. The CDR3 has 18 amino acids. The CDR3 nucleotides are TGTGCCAGCAGTCCACAAAGATGGGGGCAGGGGGCCCCCGGGGAGCTGTTTTTT. This codes for CASSPQRWGQGAPGELFF.

The V and J genes are TRBV10-3 and TRBJ2-5, with a weak D call TRBD1 (5 bases). The CDR3 contains 14 residues. Looked up from germline, CDR1 is ENHRY and CDR2 is SYGVKD. Trimming stripped 6 bases from V and 5 bases from J, with 16 bases between. The CDR3: CAISDNSRAETQYF. In nucleotides, the CDR3 is TGTGCCATCAGCGACAACTCCAGGGCGGAGACCCAGTACTTC.

V is TRBV19 and J is TRBJ2-3, with D perhaps matching TRBD2 (6 bases). The CDR3 covers 16 residues. The V end lost 5 bases, the J end lost 0 bases, and 15 bases lay between the germline ends. Germline V gives CDR1 LNHDA, CDR2 SQIVND (reference sequence). CDR3 region: CASSFRDGGSTDTQYF. In nucleotides, the CDR3 is TGTGCCAGTAGTTTCCGGGACGGAGGGAGCACAGATACGCAGTATTTT. The variable domain in full, completed from reference TRBV19 and TRBJ2-3, reads DGGITQSPKYLFRKEGQNVTLSCEQNLNHDAMYWYRQDPGQGLRLIYYSQIVNDFQKGDIAEGYSVSREKKESFPLTVTSAQKNPTAFYLCASSFRDGGSTDTQYFGPGTRLTVL.

V gene TRBV10-3 combines with J gene TRBJ1-2, with 8 bases aligning to TRBD1. CDR1 and CDR2 (germline): ENHRY, SYGVKD. This CDR3 comprises 13 residues. With 11 bases clipped from V and 8 bases from J, the junction kept 13 bases outside the gene matches. CDR3 sequence reads: CAAQVAGGEGYTF. DNA of the CDR3: TGTGCCGCCCAGGTGGCAGGGGGCGAAGGCTACACCTTC.

Only a few counts were recorded for this clone. The chain uses TRBV5-4 and TRBJ1-2; 8 bases map to TRBD1. Losses at the gene ends were 1 base for V and 6 bases for J; bases not matched to a gene: 5. The CDR3 loop spans 14 amino acids. Germline values: CDR1 SGHNT, CDR2 YYREEE (reference sequence). The CDR3 region is CASSLWQGANGYTF. The CDR3 bases are TGTGCCAGCAGCTTGTGGCAGGGGGCTAATGGCTACACCTTC.

The chain employs TRBV27 and TRBJ2-7; 9 bases line up with TRBD2. Germline V gene lookup returns CDR1 MNHEY and CDR2 SMNVEV (reference sequence). The trim removed 0 bases at V and 2 bases at J, leaving 11 bases unmatched. This CDR3 spans 18 amino acids. In nucleotides, the CDR3 is TGTGCCAGCAGTTTATCTGACTGGCGGGCGGGAGGGACCTACGAGCAGTACTTC. This translates into CASSLSDWRAGGTYEQYF.

The chain combines TRBV18 with TRBJ2-3; 9 bases line up with TRBD2. J was trimmed by 3 bases and V by 8 bases; bases with no gene match: 9. The CDR3 has 15 residues. The germline CDR1 and CDR2 sequences are KGHSH and LQKENI. As DNA, the CDR3 is TGTGCCAGCCCGACCGGGACTAGCATTACAGATACGCAGTATTTT. Encoded protein: CASPTGTSITDTQYF.

The chain couples TRBV15 to TRBJ1-3; possibly TRBD1 for D (6 bases). CDR1 and CDR2 from the germline V gene are LNHNV and YYDKDF (reference sequence). This CDR3 has 17 amino acids. V lost 2 bases to trimming and J lost 0 bases, with 14 bases between them. CDR3 DNA: TGTGCCACCAGCAGACCCTGGACAGAAAGCTCTGGAAACACCATATATTTT. This sequence encodes CATSRPWTESSGNTIYF.

The chain carries TRBV7-9 and TRBJ1-4; TRBD1 aligns across 8 bases. The trim removed 5 bases at V and 10 bases at J, leaving 3 bases unmatched. CDR1 is SEHNR, CDR2 FQNEAQ, per germline (reference sequence). The CDR3 is 12 amino acids. The CDR3 is CASSATGGKLFF. CDR3 sequence (DNA): TGTGCCAGCAGCGCCACAGGGGGAAAACTGTTTTTT.

The chain uses TRBV7-8 and TRBJ2-7, with 8 bases that match TRBD2. The CDR3 extends over 16 amino acids. Germline V lookup: CDR1 SGHVS, CDR2 FQNEAQ. V lost 5 bases, J lost 4 bases, and 13 bases stayed unmatched. CDR3 loop: CASSLSLAELGYEQYF. CDR3 DNA: TGTGCCAGCAGCCTCTCACTAGCGGAACTAGGGTACGAGCAGTACTTC.

This rearrangement joins TRBV7-8 to TRBJ2-5; possibly TRBD2 for D (5 bases). The CDR3 extends over 15 amino acids. Germline CDR1 SGHVS, CDR2 FQNEAQ. V was shortened by 1 base and J by 5 bases, with 14 bases between the two germline ends. In nucleotides, the CDR3 is TGTGCCAGCAGCTTAGGGCAGAGAACGGGGGAGACCCAGTACTTC. This codes for CASSLGQRTGETQYF.

The V gene is TRBV2, the J gene TRBJ1-1; possibly TRBD1 for D (5 bases). The CDR3 loop spans 14 amino acids. Germline loops: CDR1 SNHLY, CDR2 FYNNEI. Trimming removed 7 bases from V and 5 bases from J, with 17 bases in between. For the CDR3, the DNA is TGTGCCAGCACCGCGGACAAGCCAGGAACTGAAGCTTTCTTT. Amino acids: CASTADKPGTEAFF.

The gene calls are TRBV7-3 and TRBJ2-3; 7 bases map to TRBD1. The length of the CDR3 is 14 residues. Germline V lookup: CDR1 SGHTA, CDR2 FQGTGA. The V segment lost 5 bases and the J segment 5 bases; nucleotides outside the gene matches: 7. DNA of the CDR3: TGTGCCAGCAGCGACAGGGCTGAGGGAGATACGCAGTATTTT. Amino acid sequence: CASSDRAEGDTQYF.

The chain recombines TRBV6-5 with TRBJ2-7; TRBD2 aligns across 8 bases. V dropped 5 bases and J dropped 2; count of bases not matched to a gene: 5. Germline V gene lookup returns CDR1 MNHEY and CDR2 SVGAGI. This CDR3 has 14 amino acids. The CDR3 spells CASSPTSDTYEQYF. The CDR3 DNA reads as TGTGCCAGCAGTCCGACTAGCGACACCTACGAGCAGTACTTC.

This clone was counted between two and nine times. The CDR3 here is CASRKRGWVIPEAFF. The CDR3 region has the DNA TGTGCCAGCAGAAAAAGGGGCTGGGTCATACCTGAAGCTTTCTTT. J is TRBJ1-1 and V is TRBV28; weak D call: TRBD1 (5 bases). Germline assignment: CDR1 MDHEN and CDR2 SYDVKM. The CDR3 consists of 15 residues. V lost 6 bases, J lost 6 bases, and 20 bases lay in between.

This clone has just one count. The V gene is TRBV6-5, the J gene TRBJ2-2; 8 nucleotides agree with TRBD1. CDR1 is MNHEY and CDR2 is SVGAGI in the germline V gene. The CDR3 has 15 residues. Unmatched junction bases numbered 11, after V lost 6 bases and J lost 8 bases. CDR3 sequence reads: CASSLGQVLGGELFF. The DNA of the CDR3 is TGTGCCAGCAGCCTGGGACAGGTCCTCGGTGGGGAGCTGTTTTTT.

The chain joins TRBV18 to TRBJ2-5, with D possibly being TRBD1 (6 bases). The CDR3 consists of 18 residues. V lost 3 bases to trimming and J lost 5 bases, with 25 bases between them. Looked up from germline, CDR1 is KGHSH and CDR2 is LQKENI. CDR3 in DNA: TGTGCCAGCTCACCGTCCGGGGCAGGGGCCTCGATCCAGGAGACCCAGTACTTC. Residues: CASSPSGAGASIQETQYF.

The chain combines TRBV18 with TRBJ2-3, with 8 bases identical to TRBD1. This CDR3 is built from 15 residues. Germline V CDR1 and CDR2: KGHSH, LQKENI. The trim removed 4 bases at V and 0 bases at J, leaving 3 bases unmatched. CDR3 sequence reads: CASSQQGVSTDTQYF. Here the CDR3 DNA reads TGTGCCAGCTCACAACAGGGGGTTAGCACAGATACGCAGTATTTT.

The chain has TRBV27 and TRBJ2-3, with D maybe TRBD2 (6 bases). CDR3 size: 15 residues. V was clipped by 6 bases and J by 4 bases, with 17 bases between them. Per the germline V gene, CDR1 is MNHEY and CDR2 is SMNVEV (reference sequence). DNA for the CDR3: TGTGCCAGCAGCGGGACTCTCCTCCTCTCAGATACGCAGTATTTT. It yields the protein CASSGTLLLSDTQYF.